Each of the 24 T cell receptor beta chains below was sequenced from the same sample in a study of cytomegalovirus exposure and HLA in healthy donors. With 60 Vbeta and 13 Jbeta primers, the PCR was carried out. Here immunoSEQ multiplex PCR was the method, and the copy in TCRdb shows in-frame clones only, minus some. The sample shows 90,000 or so clones, around four fifths of them seen only once. What was sequenced was PBMCs. These receptors originate from a man aged 25 to 40 in good health and CMV-seropositive.

J is TRBJ1-5 and V is TRBV30; no clear D gene. V lost 4 bases, J lost 2 bases, and 9 bases lay in between. The CDR3 is made up of 13 amino acids. Per germline, CDR1 GTSNPN and CDR2 SVGIG (reference sequence). Here the CDR3 reads CAWKTAGNQPQHF. In DNA, the CDR3 is TGTGCCTGGAAAACGGCGGGCAATCAGCCCCAGCATTTT.

This rearrangement joins TRBV6-5 to TRBJ2-2; a possible D gene is TRBD2 (6 bases). V was cut by 5 bases and J by 0 bases, with 10 bases left in between. The CDR3 is 15 amino acids. Germline assignment: CDR1 MNHEY and CDR2 SVGAGI. CDR3 DNA sequence: TGTGCCAGCAGTCCCTGGGACTCGAACACCGGGGAGCTGTTTTTT. Its protein product is CASSPWDSNTGELFF.

The J gene is TRBJ2-7, the V gene TRBV18, with 7 bases fitting TRBD2. The CDR3 has 19 amino acids. V was pared by 1 base and J by 4 bases, with 19 bases of the junction left unmatched. Germline assignment: CDR1 KGHSH and CDR2 LQKENI. CDR3 in amino acids: CASSPRHLGLDPNTYEQYF. Written as DNA, the CDR3 is TGTGCCAGCTCACCACGCCACCTAGGACTAGACCCGAACACGTACGAGCAGTACTTC.

This chain links TRBV14 with TRBJ2-2, with D possibly TRBD2 on 6 matching bases. Germline CDR1 is SGHDN and CDR2 is FVKESK. Between the trimmed V and J ends, which lost 5 bases and 5 bases, there was a span of 12 bases. This CDR3 has 14 residues. CDR3 coding DNA: TGTGCCAGCAGCTCGGGACTCCCAACCGGGGAGCTGTTTTTT. Translated, it gives CASSSGLPTGELFF.

V and J are TRBV27 and TRBJ1-1; the match to TRBD1 covers 9 bases. The CDR3 consists of 15 residues. Germline CDR1 MNHEY, CDR2 SMNVEV (reference sequence). V lost 3 bases to trimming and J lost 0 bases; unmatched junction nucleotides: 2. For the CDR3, the DNA is TGTGCCAGCAGTTTGGACAGGGGACTGAACACTGAAGCTTTCTTT. The encoded protein is CASSLDRGLNTEAFF.

This clone has more than one count but fewer than ten. V and J are TRBV6-6 and TRBJ2-3; 15 bases map to TRBD2. After removal of 0 bases from V and 11 bases from J, the junction contained 6 bases not matched to a gene. Germline V gene lookup returns CDR1 MNHNY and CDR2 SVGAGI (reference sequence). CDR3 size: 16 residues. DNA for the CDR3: TGTGCCAGCAGTTACTCGACCGGACTAGCGGGAGGGCAGCAGTATTTT. Translation: CASSYSTGLAGGQQYF.

The chain joins TRBV6-5 to TRBJ2-1; 15 positions match TRBD2. Trimming cost V 4 bases and J 9 bases; bases outside gene matches: 7. From germline, CDR1 is MNHEY and CDR2 SVGAGI. The CDR3 sequence is 16 residues long. The CDR3 bases are TGTGCCAGCAGTTCTGGACTAGCGGGAGGGCCGGGTGAGCAGTTCTTC. Translating it yields CASSSGLAGGPGEQFF.

V gene TRBV4-2 combines with J gene TRBJ2-3; 8 bases fit TRBD2. Germline CDR1 is LGHNA and CDR2 is YNFKEQ. V shed 1 base and J 1 base; nucleotides not matched to a gene: 7. This CDR3 comprises 17 residues. Written as DNA, the CDR3 is TGTGCCAGCAGCCAAGGGAGGGGAGCGGGAGGCACAGATACGCAGTATTTT. Translation gives CASSQGRGAGGTDTQYF.

In its sample, this clone was seen once. The rearrangement links TRBV4-1 to TRBJ2-7; a weak D match, TRBD1 (6 bases). CDR1 is MGHRA, CDR2 YSYEKL, per germline. This CDR3 has 15 amino acids. V was pared by 1 base and J by 1 base, with 11 bases between. The CDR3 DNA is TGCGCCAGCAGCCAAGCCGGGACACAATCCTACGAGCAGTACTTC. It is translated as CASSQAGTQSYEQYF.

V and J are TRBV28 and TRBJ1-1; a possible D gene is TRBD1 (5 bases). This CDR3 has 14 residues. V lost 6 bases and J 1 base, leaving 12 bases between the germline ends. Germline-derived CDR1 and CDR2 are MDHEN and SYDVKM. CDR3 residues: CASRTGGSNTEAFF. DNA for the CDR3: TGTGCCAGCAGGACCGGGGGATCGAACACTGAAGCTTTCTTT.

The J gene is TRBJ2-7, the V gene TRBV11-3, with TRBD2 identical over 14 bases. The length of the CDR3 is 15 residues. Germline trimming cut 0 bases from V and 6 bases from J; bases unmatched to any gene: 1. The germline V gene encodes CDR1 SGHNT and CDR2 YENEEA. The CDR3 sequence is CASSLDGLAGGEQYF. The CDR3 DNA is TGTGCCAGCAGCTTAGATGGACTAGCGGGAGGCGAGCAGTACTTC. The variable domain in full, with the rest retrieved from reference TRBV11-3 and TRBJ2-7, is EAGVVQSPRYKIIEKKQPVAFWCNPISGHNTLYWYLQNLGQGPELLIRYENEEAVDDSQLPKDRFSAERLKGVDSTLKIQPAELGDSAVYLCASSLDGLAGGEQYFGPGTRLTVT.

CDR3: CASSRGRVSYNEQFF. The CDR3 DNA follows: TGTGCCAGCAGCAGGGGGAGGGTATCCTACAATGAGCAGTTCTTC. V is TRBV11-2 and J is TRBJ2-1; D perhaps matches TRBD2 (7 bases). Trimming cost V 5 bases and J 1 base, with 12 bases left between them. The CDR3 covers 15 residues. Germline V gives CDR1 SGHAT, CDR2 FQNNGV.

Of note for this clone: This specimen includes other DNA sequences encoding the same CDR3. The chain links TRBV10-1 to TRBJ2-7; D call uncertain. The CDR3 is 13 residues long. CDR1 WNHNN and CDR2 SYGVQD come from the germline V gene (reference sequence). The germline V and J ends were trimmed by 3 bases and 1 base, with 7 bases remaining between them. The CDR3 spells CASSEGGSYEQYF. In DNA, the CDR3 is TGCGCCAGCAGTGAAGGCGGATCCTACGAGCAGTACTTC.

This clone showed up just a few times. This rearrangement joins TRBV9 to TRBJ1-1; 10 bases match TRBD1. The CDR3 contains 15 residues. V dropped 4 bases and J dropped 4; count of bases not matched to a gene: 7. CDR1 SGDLS and CDR2 YYNGEE come from the germline V gene. This CDR3 is CASSPRQGAGTEAFF. The CDR3 nucleotides read TGTGCCAGCAGCCCCCGACAGGGGGCTGGCACTGAAGCTTTCTTT.

The chain carries TRBV6-5 and TRBJ2-3, with D maybe TRBD2 (6 bases). The CDR3 contains 15 residues. Between the trimmed V and J ends, which lost 5 bases and 2 bases, there was a span of 14 bases. In germline, CDR1 is MNHEY, CDR2 SVGAGI. CDR3 amino acids: CASSHPSVSTDTQYF. CDR3 bases: TGTGCCAGCAGTCACCCTAGCGTGTCCACAGATACGCAGTATTTT.

The chain carries TRBV14 and TRBJ2-7; 11 bases agree with TRBD1. The germline V gene has CDR1 SGHDN and CDR2 FVKESK. The CDR3 consists of 15 residues. V gave up 4 bases and J gave up 2 bases; unmatched junction bases: 4. CDR3: CASSLWDRGTYEQYF. The CDR3 DNA is TGTGCCAGCAGCCTATGGGACAGGGGGACCTACGAGCAGTACTTC.

V is TRBV19 and J is TRBJ2-1, with D maybe TRBD2 (6 bases). Per the germline V gene, CDR1 is LNHDA and CDR2 is SQIVND (reference sequence). The V end was cut by 3 bases, the J end by 7 bases, with 10 bases between. The CDR3 has 13 residues. CDR3 DNA: TGTGCCAGTAGTATCGGGACTTGGAATGAGCAGTTCTTC. Its protein product is CASSIGTWNEQFF.

The V gene is TRBV10-3, the J gene TRBJ2-5, with 10 bases lining up with TRBD1. The end of the DNA is better explained by TRBJ2-7, so the J call may be wrong. The CDR3 contains 14 residues. Germline CDR1 is ENHRY and CDR2 is SYGVKD. CDR3 in amino acids: CAISGDRGSYEQYF. The DNA of the CDR3 is TGTGCCATCAGTGGGGACAGGGGTTCCTACGAGCAGTACTTC.

This CDR3 is CASSYRTSGNDEQYF. CDR3 coding DNA: TGTGCCAGCAGTTACCGGACTAGCGGGAACGACGAGCAGTACTTC. The chain recombines TRBV27 with TRBJ2-7, with 12 bases fitting TRBD2. Germline V gene sequence: CDR1 MNHEY, CDR2 SMNVEV (reference sequence). CDR3 length: 15 residues. J was trimmed by 5 bases and V by 4 bases; bases with no gene match: 6.

This rearrangement joins TRBV7-9 to TRBJ1-1; TRBD1 might be the D (5 bases). Per germline, CDR1 SEHNR and CDR2 FQNEAQ (reference sequence). The CDR3 is made up of 15 amino acids. V lost 5 bases to trimming and J lost 1 base, with 14 bases between them. CDR3 bases: TGTGCCAGCAGCCCAACAGGCCCGGGGAACACTGAAGCTTTCTTT. Its protein product is CASSPTGPGNTEAFF.

The rearrangement joins TRBV29-1 to TRBJ2-2; 8 positions match TRBD1. V was pared by 3 bases and J by 6 bases, with 15 bases of the junction left unmatched. The CDR3 extends over 17 amino acids. The germline gives CDR1 SQVTM, CDR2 ANQGSEA. The CDR3 loop is CSVEPPSGGAGPGELFF. DNA for the CDR3: TGCAGCGTTGAGCCCCCCTCAGGGGGCGCCGGTCCCGGGGAGCTGTTTTTT.

The rearrangement uses TRBV6-1 and TRBJ2-4, with no clear D. Trimming cost V 2 bases and J 2 bases, with 13 bases left between them. The CDR3 contains 16 residues. The germline CDR1 and CDR2 sequences are MNHNS and SASEGT. The CDR3 DNA reads as TGTGCCAGCAGTGAATGGAGTTCTCAGTCCAAAAACATTCAGTACTTC. Amino acids: CASSEWSSQSKNIQYF.

The chain recombines TRBV7-9 with TRBJ2-7; perhaps TRBD1 as D (5 bases). The ends were cut back, 5 bases at V and 2 bases at J, with 13 bases in the middle. Germline CDR1 and CDR2: SEHNR and FQNEAQ (reference sequence). The CDR3 sequence is 14 residues long. CDR3 amino acids: CASSQRQRPYEQYF. The DNA of the CDR3 is TGTGCCAGCAGCCAAAGACAGAGACCCTACGAGCAGTACTTC.

In its sample, this clone was seen once. This CDR3 is CASSMAGAEQYF. The CDR3 region has the DNA TGTGCCAGTAGTATGGCTGGGGCCGAGCAGTACTTC. The gene calls are TRBV19 and TRBJ2-7; tentatively, D is TRBD1 (5 bases). The V gene lost 3 bases and the J gene lost 6 bases, with 9 bases spanning the gap. Germline V lookup: CDR1 LNHDA, CDR2 SQIVND (reference sequence). This CDR3 is built from 12 residues.